The clone carrying this T cell receptor (beta chain) was observed a handful of times. Documented time point: newly diagnosed GD, antithyroid drugs for less than 3 months. RNA extracted from PBMCs served as the sequencing template. Graves' disease diagnosis used American Thyroid Association guidelines. The CDR3 consists of 13 residues. Trimming took 10 bases from V and 0 from J, leaving 9 bases between them. Both iRepertoire HTBI primers and Arm-PCR of CDR3 regions were used to build the TCR beta libraries. TCRdb fed the multiplex PCR reads into MiXCR, producing one record per CDR3 protein. The repertoire holds approximately 400,000 distinct CDR3 sequences, with about 15% as singletons. This sample was taken from a study of regulatory T cells in long-lasting Graves disease. Overall study: Antithyroid drugs had been taken by newly diagnosed Graves' patients for under 3 months.

A further study also used this sample, focusing on T cells in Graves' hyperthyroidism and ophthalmopathy. As that study records: Separating ophthalmopathy from stable hyperthyroidism was achieved by a 13 V-J model.

The chain recombines TRBV12-3 or TRBV12-4 with TRBJ1-4; no reliable D call. Sequencing was performed on peripheral blood mononuclear cells (PBMCs), taken at new diagnosis, from a patient treated with antithyroid drugs. The receptor comes from a woman in her thirties with Graves disease. The CDR3 here is CATIGPTNEKLFF. CDR3 in DNA: TGTGCCACCATCGGCCCAACTAATGAAAAACTGTTTTTT.